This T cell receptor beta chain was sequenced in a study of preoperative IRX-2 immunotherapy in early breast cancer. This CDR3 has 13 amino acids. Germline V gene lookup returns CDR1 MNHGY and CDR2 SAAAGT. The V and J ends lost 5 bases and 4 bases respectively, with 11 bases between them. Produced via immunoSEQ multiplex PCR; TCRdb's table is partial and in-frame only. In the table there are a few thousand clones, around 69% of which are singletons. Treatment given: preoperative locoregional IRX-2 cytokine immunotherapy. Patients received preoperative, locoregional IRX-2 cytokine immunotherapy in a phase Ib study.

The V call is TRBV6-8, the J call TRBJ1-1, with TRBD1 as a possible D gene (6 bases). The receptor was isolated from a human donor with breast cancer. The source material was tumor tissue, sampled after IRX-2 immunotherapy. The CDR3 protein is CASSVRGGTEAFF. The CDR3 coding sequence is TGTGCCAGCAGTGTTCGAGGGGGCACTGAAGCTTTCTTT.